This passage covers 25 T cell receptor beta chains from one sample sequenced in a study of regulatory T cells in long-lasting Graves disease. The time point is: persistent/refractory GD, antithyroid drugs over 5 years with positive TRAb. The TCR library used RNA extracted from PBMCs. TCR beta libraries were built with iRepertoire HTBI primers and Arm-PCR of CDR3 regions. MiXCR was run by TCRdb on the multiplex PCR reads, yielding one entry per CDR3 protein. The sample has a few hundred thousand distinct CDR3 sequences, around 24% seen once. The sample was peripheral blood mononuclear cells (PBMCs), taken when the disease was refractory, from a patient treated with antithyroid drugs. The origin of the receptors is a female donor with Graves disease.

Only a few counts were recorded for this clonotype. The chain is built from TRBV7-9 and TRBJ1-2; 10 bases agree with TRBD1. Germline lookup yields CDR1 SEHNR and CDR2 FQNEAQ (reference sequence). V dropped 5 bases and J dropped 4; count of bases not matched to a gene: 4. CDR3 length: 14 residues. The CDR3 is CASSRRQGAYGYTF. In DNA form, the CDR3 reads TGTGCCAGCAGCCGGAGACAGGGGGCCTATGGCTACACCTTC.

The chain carries TRBV6-1 and TRBJ1-2; D is possibly TRBD1 (6 bases). This CDR3 has 12 residues. Per the germline V gene, CDR1 is MNHNS and CDR2 is SASEGT. Trimming stripped 6 bases from V and 8 bases from J, with 13 bases between. DNA of the CDR3: TGTGCCAGCAGCCGGGGGGCGACGGGCTACACCTTC. Protein product: CASSRGATGYTF.

V gene TRBV12-3 or TRBV12-4 combines with J gene TRBJ2-5, with 14 bases matching TRBD2. The V gene end was trimmed by 7 bases and the J gene end by 4 bases; junction bases not matched to a gene: 11. This CDR3 spans 17 amino acids. The CDR3: CASILGLAGGWRETQYF. The CDR3 nucleotides read TGTGCCAGCATCCTAGGACTAGCGGGAGGCTGGCGAGAGACCCAGTACTTC.

This clonotype has a count of ten or more. The V call is TRBV20-1, the J call TRBJ1-1; D gene ambiguous. The V gene's germline CDR1 is DFQATT and CDR2 SNEGSKA (reference sequence). Trimming removed 3 bases from V and 1 base from J, with 9 bases in between. The length of the CDR3 is 13 residues. CDR3 sequence: CSARRPPNTEAFF. The CDR3, as DNA: TGCAGTGCTAGGAGGCCACCGAACACTGAAGCTTTCTTT.

Worth noting for this clonotype: A read error is possible here, since a much larger clone lies one base away. The V call is TRBV6-1, the J call TRBJ1-5; D remains ambiguous. The germline gives CDR1 MNHNS, CDR2 SASEGT. The CDR3 has 15 residues. Trimming pared 6 bases from V and 0 bases from J, leaving 12 bases between. The CDR3 is CASRLGDLSNQPQHF. CDR3 nucleotides: TGTGCCAGCAGACTGGGAGATCTTAGCAATCAGCCCCAGCATTTT.

This clonotype was seen a handful of times. The V and J genes are TRBV20-1 and TRBJ1-5; D remains unclear. Germline CDR1 is DFQATT and CDR2 is SNEGSKA (reference sequence). V lost 0 bases and J lost 11, with 14 bases in between. The CDR3 contains 13 residues. The DNA for the CDR3 is TGCAGTGCTAGAGATTCGGGTGGGTCGGCCCAGCATTTT. Its translation: CSARDSGGSAQHF.

This clonotype appeared many times. The chain uses TRBV5-1 and TRBJ1-2; a possible D gene is TRBD1 (5 bases). Germline assignment: CDR1 SGHRS and CDR2 YFSETQ. This CDR3 contains 14 residues. V lost 4 bases to trimming and J lost 9 bases, with 19 bases between them. CDR3 coding DNA: TGCGCCAGCAGCCCGGACACTATGACAGCCAGCTACACCTTC. Translated: CASSPDTMTASYTF.

This clonotype was detected a few times. The chain carries TRBV3-1 and TRBJ2-5; no clear D. The CDR3 runs to 15 residues. V gave up 0 bases and J gave up 5 bases, with 13 bases separating them. The germline V gene has CDR1 LGHDT and CDR2 YNNKEL (reference sequence). This CDR3 is CASSQDFRAKETQYF. The CDR3 coding sequence is TGTGCCAGCAGCCAAGATTTCCGGGCAAAGGAGACCCAGTACTTC.

V and J are TRBV6-1 and TRBJ2-1; 8 nucleotides line up with TRBD1. Germline CDR1 MNHNS, CDR2 SASEGT. The V gene end was trimmed by 5 bases and the J gene end by 8 bases; junction bases not matched to a gene: 11. The CDR3 contains 15 residues. This CDR3 reads CASSPGQGLLDEQFF. The CDR3 DNA reads as TGTGCCAGCAGTCCTGGACAGGGTCTACTGGATGAGCAGTTCTTC.

This chain links TRBV6-5 with TRBJ1-2, with 8 bases that match TRBD1. The CDR3 spans 17 residues. From germline, CDR1 is MNHEY and CDR2 SVGAGI. Germline trimming cut 0 bases from V and 4 bases from J; bases unmatched to any gene: 10. For the CDR3, the DNA is TGTGCCAGCAGTTACTCGCCAGGGGGCAATAGTCTCTATGGCTACACCTTC. This encodes CASSYSPGGNSLYGYTF.

This clonotype was seen a few times. The V call is TRBV5-1, the J call TRBJ2-2; 7 bases match TRBD2. The CDR3 has 20 amino acids. Germline CDR1 SGHRS, CDR2 YFSETQ. V shed 8 bases, J shed 1 base, and the junction held 23 bases outside the gene matches. The CDR3 sequence: CASEEDSGFARAGNTGELFF. CDR3 nucleotides: TGCGCCAGTGAAGAAGATAGCGGGTTTGCAAGGGCAGGGAACACCGGGGAGCTGTTTTTT.

The V call is TRBV20-1, the J call TRBJ2-5; D tentatively reads TRBD1 or TRBD2 (6 bases each). Germline loops: CDR1 DFQATT, CDR2 SNEGSKA (reference sequence). The CDR3 runs to 13 residues. Trimming shortened V by 6 bases and J by 6 bases, and 17 bases separated the two germline ends. CDR3 sequence: CSAPDGGLQTQYF. The CDR3 DNA sequence: TGCAGTGCCCCAGATGGGGGGCTTCAGACCCAGTACTTC.

The table lists this clonotype with many counts. This sequence joins TRBV2 and TRBJ2-7, with D perhaps matching TRBD2 (6 bases). CDR3 length equals 14 residues. V gave up 8 bases and J gave up 5 bases, with 19 bases separating them. CDR1 and CDR2 from the germline V gene are SNHLY and FYNNEI. CDR3 region: CASWEYGSRHEQYF. For the CDR3, the DNA is TGTGCCAGCTGGGAGTACGGGAGTCGCCACGAGCAGTACTTC.

The rearrangement links TRBV6-1 to TRBJ1-2; 9 bases are a match to TRBD1. This CDR3 contains 15 residues. Trimming at V came to 10 bases and at J to 4 bases, leaving 13 bases not matched to a gene. Looked up from germline, CDR1 is MNHNS and CDR2 is SASEGT. CDR3 protein: CATLPVTGGFYGYTF. CDR3 bases: TGTGCCACCCTGCCCGTAACAGGGGGCTTCTATGGCTACACCTTC.

This chain joins TRBV7-2 and TRBJ2-3, with TRBD1 identical over 7 bases. V shed 5 bases and J 1 base; nucleotides not matched to a gene: 6. This CDR3 is built from 15 residues. Looked up from germline, CDR1 is SGHTA and CDR2 is FQGNSA. CDR3 residues: CASSLSTGRTDTQYF. DNA of the CDR3: TGTGCCAGCAGCCTTTCGACAGGGCGCACAGATACGCAGTATTTT.

Concerning this clonotype: This clone may be a read error of a much larger clone one base away. This chain links TRBV29-1 with TRBJ1-4; D might be TRBD1 (6 bases). The germline V gene has CDR1 SQVTM and CDR2 ANQGSEA. This CDR3 has 15 residues. The CDR3 nucleotides are TGCAGCGTGAGGAAACCGGGACAAAGAAACGAAAAACTGCTTTTT. It is translated as CSVRKPGQRNEKLLF.

This clonotype was observed many times. A read error may account for a junction end that differs from germline. Here the CDR3 reads CASSLHSNQPQHF. The CDR3 DNA sequence: TGTGCCAGCAGCCTACATAGCAATCAGCCCCAGCATTTT. The chain recombines TRBV5-1 with TRBJ1-5; D gene ambiguous. CDR3 length equals 13 residues. Germline-derived CDR1 and CDR2 are SGHRS and YFSETQ.

This clonotype was seen many times. The chain uses TRBV2 and TRBJ1-5; possible D gene TRBD1, 5 bases. The CDR3 is 12 residues long. The germline V gene has CDR1 SNHLY and CDR2 FYNNEI. Trimming removed 6 bases at V and 7 bases at J, with 10 bases between. CDR3 DNA sequence: TGTGCCAGCAGGCAGGGCGGGCAGCCCCAGCATTTT. This translates into CASRQGGQPQHF. The full variable domain, completed using reference TRBV2 and TRBJ1-5, is EPEVTQTPSHQVTQMGQEVILRCVPISNHLYFYWYRQILGQKVEFLVSFYNNEISEKSEIFDDQFSVERPDGSNFTLKIRSTKLEDSAMYFCASRQGGQPQHFGDGTRLSIL.

This rearrangement joins TRBV27 to TRBJ2-2; maybe TRBD2 (6 bases). CDR3 length: 13 residues. Trimming stripped 1 base from V and 7 bases from J, with 7 bases between. Per the germline V gene, CDR1 is MNHEY and CDR2 is SMNVEV (reference sequence). CDR3 residues: CASSLWRGGELFF. Here the CDR3 DNA reads TGTGCCAGCAGTTTATGGCGGGGCGGGGAGCTGTTTTTT.

This clonotype was seen many times. The chain links TRBV2 to TRBJ1-5; the D gene is possibly TRBD1 (6 bases). V lost 3 bases to trimming and J lost 0 bases, with 9 bases between them. The CDR3 has 15 amino acids. CDR1 is SNHLY and CDR2 is FYNNEI in the germline V gene. The CDR3: CASSEGGDSNQPQHF. CDR3 DNA sequence: TGTGCCAGCAGTGAGGGGGGCGATAGCAATCAGCCCCAGCATTTT.

This clonotype was observed many times. This sequence joins TRBV6-1 and TRBJ2-7; no clear D gene. CDR1 and CDR2 (germline): MNHNS, SASEGT. The CDR3 spans 11 residues. Trimming shortened V by 8 bases and J by 0 bases, and 5 bases separated the two germline ends. Written as DNA, the CDR3 is TGTGCCAGCCAGGACTCCTACGAGCAGTACTTC. Translation gives CASQDSYEQYF.

This clonotype was picked up many times. The chain links TRBV3-1 to TRBJ2-7, with 13 positions matching TRBD2. The CDR3 runs to 18 residues. Trimming at V came to 1 base and at J to 6 bases, leaving 12 bases not matched to a gene. The germline V gene encodes CDR1 LGHDT and CDR2 YNNKEL (reference sequence). The CDR3 DNA reads TGTGCCAGCAGCCAAGGCGTACTAGCGGGAGGGCCCTCCCTCGAGCAGTACTTC. Protein product: CASSQGVLAGGPSLEQYF.

This clonotype came up a few times. This chain links TRBV5-1 with TRBJ1-2; no firm D call. The CDR3 loop spans 12 amino acids. Germline V gives CDR1 SGHRS, CDR2 YFSETQ. Trimming cost V 0 bases and J 10 bases, with 10 bases left between them. CDR3 amino acids: CASSLGTENYTF. The CDR3 nucleotides read TGCGCCAGCAGCTTGGGGACGGAAAACTACACCTTC.

The V call is TRBV20-1, the J call TRBJ2-5; possibly TRBD1 or TRBD2 for D (5 bases each). Germline V gives CDR1 DFQATT, CDR2 SNEGSKA (reference sequence). The V end lost 7 bases, the J end lost 1 base, and 13 bases lay between the germline ends. The length of the CDR3 is 13 residues. CDR3: CSGTGPTQETQYF. The CDR3 coding sequence is TGCAGTGGGACGGGGCCTACCCAAGAGACCCAGTACTTC.

The table lists this clonotype with a few counts. The chain recombines TRBV6-6 with TRBJ1-5; 7 bases match TRBD1. Germline V CDR1 and CDR2: MNHNY, SVGAGI (reference sequence). This CDR3 comprises 15 residues. J lost 1 base, V lost 0 bases, and 0 bases had no gene match. CDR3 in amino acids: CASSYSDRSNQPQHF. The DNA of the CDR3 is TGTGCCAGCAGTTACTCGGACAGGAGCAATCAGCCCCAGCATTTT.